This T cell receptor beta chain was sequenced for a study of lymphopenia after photon versus proton radiotherapy. Sequencing was performed with immunoSEQ multiplex PCR; in TCRdb, only in-frame clones are kept and a portion is missing. The sample includes some 55,000 clones, approximately 86% of them seen just once. The CDR3 has 14 residues. Germline V gene sequence: CDR1 SGHNT, CDR2 YYREEE (reference sequence). The V end lost 2 bases, the J end lost 7 bases, and 12 bases lay between the germline ends. This clone is a singleton in its sample. Sequencing used peripheral blood, obtained from a patient treated with photon-based radiotherapy. V and J are TRBV5-4 and TRBJ2-2; D possibly corresponds to TRBD2 (6 bases). The clonotype originates from a man aged 35-49 years with gastric cancer. The CDR3: CASSLDRGIGELFF. The CDR3, as DNA: TGTGCCAGCAGCTTAGATCGGGGGATCGGGGAGCTGTTTTTT. The full variable domain, its missing parts supplied by reference TRBV5-4 and TRBJ2-2, is ETGVTQSPTHLIKTRGQQVTLRCSSQSGHNTVSWYQQALGQGPQFIFQYYREEENGRGNFPPRFSGLQFPNYSSELNVNALELDDSALYLCASSLDRGIGELFFGEGSRLTVL.